This entry features one T cell receptor (beta chain) sequence. Its antigen is not known. The sample is drawn from a study of shared clonotypes between healthy human individuals. The CDR3 loop spans 15 amino acids. Profiled with immunoSEQ multiplex PCR; TCRdb holds only in-frame clones, not every one. The table shows approximately 640,000 clones, with 90% occurring only once. Study results and limitations: Richness estimates generally favored naive over memory subsets. Approximately 5% was the fraction of naive CD4 clonotypes found shared across a handful of donors.

V usage is TRBV21-1 and J usage is TRBJ1-5. TRBV21-1 is given as a pseudogene. This sequence originates from a man aged 18 to 29 in good health. Some clones in this sample may be carry-over from other donors' samples. Sequencing used memory CD8+ T cells from PBMCs. The subset was: CD45RO+ cells pooled with CCR7-negative TemRA cells. DNA for the CDR3: TGTGCCAGCAGCAAAGCCGGGGGCGCCGATCAGCCCCAGCATTTT. Translating it yields CASSKAGGADQPQHF.